This T cell receptor beta chain came from a study of shared clonotypes between healthy human individuals. Notes on this clone: The same CDR3 is also encoded by other DNA sequences in this sample.

The J segment lost 2 bases and the V segment lost 4 bases, leaving 3 bases of the junction unmatched. CDR3 length: 15 residues. Germline V gene lookup returns CDR1 MRHNA and CDR2 SNTAGT. TCRdb's copy holds only in-frame clones and misses some; the assay was immunoSEQ multiplex PCR. The sample records some 500,000 clones, around 77% being singletons. Sequencing input: PBMCs. The TCR sequence derives from a woman aged 40 to 50 in good health. Some clones in this sample may be carry-over from other donors' samples. This chain uses TRBV6-4 with TRBJ2-5, with 11 bases fitting TRBD2. CDR3 loop: CASSGTSGPQETQYF. The CDR3 DNA is TGTGCCAGCAGTGGGACTAGCGGGCCTCAAGAGACCCAGTACTTC.